These 12 T cell receptor beta chains came from one sample sequenced in a study of Tregs in tolerant kidney transplant recipients. Sequencing was performed with immunoSEQ multiplex PCR; in TCRdb, only in-frame clones are kept and a portion is missing. The profile shows some 240,000 clones, about 80% of them singletons. The material sequenced was CD4+ T cells from blood. The source of these receptors is a human donor in good health.

This clone was detected a few times. The chain recombines TRBV15 with TRBJ2-7; the D gene is possibly TRBD2 (6 bases). The CDR3 covers 15 residues. V was trimmed by 3 bases and J by 5 bases, leaving 17 bases between them. Germline CDR1 reads LNHNV; CDR2 reads YYDKDF (reference sequence). The CDR3 loop reads CATSRSGTGGHEQYF. The CDR3 DNA follows: TGTGCCACCAGCAGGTCCGGGACCGGAGGGCACGAGCAGTACTTC. The variable domain in full, completed from reference TRBV15 and TRBJ2-7, reads DAMVIQNPRYQVTQFGKPVTLSCSQTLNHNVMYWYQQKSSQAPKLLFHYYDKDFNNEADTPDNFQSRRPNTSFCFLDIRSPGLGDTAMYLCATSRSGTGGHEQYFGPGTRLTVT.

The chain couples TRBV5-1 to TRBJ2-1; 8 bases map to TRBD1. The CDR3 has 15 amino acids. V lost 7 bases, J lost 2 bases, and 8 bases stayed unmatched. Per the germline V gene, CDR1 is SGHRS and CDR2 is YFSETQ. The CDR3 here is CASGWTGNTYNEQFF. In DNA, the CDR3 is TGCGCCAGCGGATGGACAGGGAACACCTACAATGAGCAGTTCTTC.

This rearrangement joins TRBV7-3 to TRBJ2-7; D might be TRBD2 (7 bases). V gave up 3 bases and J gave up 1 base, with 13 bases separating them. This CDR3 comprises 15 residues. In germline, CDR1 is SGHTA, CDR2 FQGTGA. The DNA of the CDR3 is TGTGCCAGCAGCTTCGGCGGGGGCGCTTCCTACGAGCAGTACTTC. It yields the protein CASSFGGGASYEQYF.

V gene TRBV10-1 combines with J gene TRBJ1-1; D is possibly TRBD1 (5 bases). V was shortened by 5 bases and J by 4 bases, with 11 bases between the two germline ends. The CDR3 contains 13 residues. Germline V lookup: CDR1 WNHNN, CDR2 SYGVQD (reference sequence). The chain's CDR3 is CASSIGQGTEAFF. The CDR3 region has the DNA TGCGCCAGCAGTATCGGGCAGGGCACTGAAGCTTTCTTT.

This sequence joins TRBV15 and TRBJ2-1, with no clear D. Germline V gene lookup returns CDR1 LNHNV and CDR2 YYDKDF (reference sequence). The CDR3 runs to 13 residues. V lost 5 bases to trimming and J lost 6 bases, with 11 bases between them. The CDR3 coding sequence is TGTGCCACCAGCGGTGGGCTTTTCAATGAGCAGTTCTTC. Its translation: CATSGGLFNEQFF.

CDR3 sequence: CASSLFVHGAYGNTIYF. In nucleotides, the CDR3 is TGTGCCAGCAGCCTTTTTGTCCATGGGGCGTACGGAAACACCATATATTTT. The chain links TRBV5-6 to TRBJ1-3, with D possibly being TRBD1 (5 bases). The CDR3 is made up of 17 amino acids. CDR1 is SGHDT, CDR2 YYEEEE, per germline. The ends were cut back, 4 bases at V and 4 bases at J, with 21 bases in the middle.

This chain links TRBV19 with TRBJ1-4; 10 nucleotides match TRBD1. CDR3 size: 14 residues. The germline CDR1 and CDR2 sequences are LNHDA and SQIVND (reference sequence). V gave up 5 bases and J gave up 8 bases; unmatched junction bases: 5. The CDR3 loop is CASSDRGREEKLFF. The CDR3 DNA reads as TGTGCCAGTAGTGACAGGGGGCGTGAAGAAAAACTGTTTTTT.

V usage is TRBV4-1 and J usage is TRBJ1-5, with 9 bases matching TRBD1. The CDR3 is made up of 15 amino acids. Trimming removed 3 bases from V and 7 bases from J; junction bases left unmatched: 7. CDR1 is MGHRA, CDR2 YSYEKL, per germline. The CDR3 region is CASSQPHRGQQPQHF. The CDR3 nucleotides read TGCGCCAGCAGCCAGCCCCACAGGGGGCAACAGCCCCAGCATTTT.

This clone has a handful of counts. The chain recombines TRBV27 with TRBJ2-5, with TRBD2 matching 9 bases. The germline V gene has CDR1 MNHEY and CDR2 SMNVEV (reference sequence). This CDR3 has 16 residues. J was trimmed by 9 bases and V by 5 bases; bases with no gene match: 16. The CDR3 nucleotides are TGTGCCAGCAGTGCAACACGACTGAGCGGGGGGTGGGCCCAGTACTTC. Amino acids: CASSATRLSGGWAQYF.

This rearrangement joins TRBV21-1 to TRBJ2-1. TRBV21-1 constitutes a pseudogene. The CDR3 covers 18 residues. The CDR3 loop reads CASSSKMTRAGYYNEQFF. The CDR3 DNA reads as TGTGCCAGCAGCTCAAAAATGACCCGTGCTGGCTACTACAATGAGCAGTTCTTC.

This sequence joins TRBV5-1 and TRBJ2-3; TRBD2 agrees at 8 bases. Germline V gives CDR1 SGHRS, CDR2 YFSETQ. CDR3 length: 17 amino acids. The trim removed 6 bases at V and 5 bases at J, leaving 17 bases unmatched. The CDR3 DNA sequence: TGCGCCAGCACCCTAACTAGCGGAGCGGGAGAAAGAGATACGCAGTATTTT. Protein sequence: CASTLTSGAGERDTQYF.

This chain uses TRBV5-6 with TRBJ2-3; D call uncertain. Germline V gene sequence: CDR1 SGHDT, CDR2 YYEEEE. V was pared by 4 bases and J by 0 bases, with 6 bases between. The CDR3 has 13 amino acids. The CDR3 spells CASSVISTDTQYF. The CDR3 nucleotides are TGTGCCAGCAGCGTTATCAGCACAGATACGCAGTATTTT.